The 30 T cell receptor beta chains below all came from one sample that was sequenced in a study of long-term antiretroviral therapy in people with HIV. Sequencing used immunoSEQ v3.0 at survey level. The assay was immunoSEQ multiplex PCR, and TCRdb's table has in-frame clones only and misses some. Here the sample spans roughly 30,000 clones, 95% being singletons. The sequencing here drew on unsorted PBMCs, taken 5.3 years after starting antiretroviral therapy. Every receptor here comes from a man aged 50 to 59 with HIV.

This sequence joins TRBV25-1 and TRBJ1-1, with D perhaps matching TRBD1 (5 bases). The CDR3 is 15 residues long. Trimming removed 9 bases at V and 5 bases at J, with 22 bases between. Germline CDR1 and CDR2: MGHDK and SYGVNS. The CDR3 loop is CASDRSWAGGTEAFF. CDR3 DNA: TGTGCCAGTGACCGCTCCTGGGCCGGGGGGACTGAAGCTTTCTTT.

CDR3 bases: TGTGCCAGCAGCTTGGGGGCAGCCGGCTCCTATAATTCACCCCTCCACTTT. Its protein is CASSLGAAGSYNSPLHF. This chain links TRBV5-8 with TRBJ1-6; D gene unclear. There are 17 residues in the CDR3. The germline V and J ends were trimmed by 0 bases and 0 bases, with 10 bases remaining between them. CDR1 and CDR2 from the germline V gene are SGHTS and YDEGEE.

The J gene is TRBJ2-7, the V gene TRBV7-6, with 8 bases matching TRBD1. Germline CDR1 is SGHVS and CDR2 is FNYEAQ. CDR3 length: 15 amino acids. The V and J ends lost 2 bases and 3 bases, in that order; junction bases with no gene match: 6. CDR3 nucleotide sequence: TGTGCCAGCAGCTTAAGGGACAGGAACAACTACGAGCAGTACTTC. Protein: CASSLRDRNNYEQYF.

This chain uses TRBV12-5 with TRBJ1-5, with 9 positions matching TRBD1. The CDR3 contains 14 residues. The V gene end was trimmed by 7 bases and the J gene end by 2 bases; junction bases not matched to a gene: 3. Germline-derived CDR1 and CDR2 are LGHNT and FRNRAP. CDR3: CASAGDRGNQPQHF. CDR3 sequence (DNA): TGTGCTAGTGCCGGGGACAGGGGCAATCAGCCCCAGCATTTT.

CDR3 sequence reads: CASSQDSSRASGNTIYF. CDR3 in DNA: TGCGCCAGCAGCCAAGATTCGTCCAGGGCCTCTGGAAACACCATATATTTT. The chain couples TRBV4-3 to TRBJ1-3; D is perhaps TRBD1 (5 bases). The ends were cut back, 0 bases at V and 0 bases at J, with 12 bases in the middle. This CDR3 contains 17 residues. Germline V gene sequence: CDR1 LGHNA, CDR2 YSLEER.

This clone has just a few counts. The CDR3 DNA sequence: TGTGCCAGCAGCACATGTTCATACCAACAAAGTCGGGCCAACGTCCTGACTTTC. It translates to CASSTCSYQQSRANVLTF. The V gene is TRBV7-9, the J gene TRBJ2-6; D gene unclear. V lost 5 bases and J 5 bases, leaving 22 bases between the germline ends. The CDR3 loop spans 18 amino acids. Germline V gene sequence: CDR1 SEHNR, CDR2 FQNEAQ (reference sequence).

The chain recombines TRBV19 with TRBJ2-2, with D possibly called TRBD1 or TRBD2 (5 bases each). CDR3 length: 15 amino acids. In germline, CDR1 is LNHDA, CDR2 SQIVND (reference sequence). Trimming left V 6 bases short and J 4 bases short, with 15 bases between. The CDR3 nucleotides read TGTGCCAGTAGCCCCGGGACGGTAGGCACCGGGGAGCTGTTTTTT. This codes for CASSPGTVGTGELFF.

The rearrangement links TRBV30 to TRBJ2-3; TRBD2 matches at 13 bases. The CDR3 totals 16 residues. V lost 0 bases to trimming and J lost 2 bases; unmatched junction nucleotides: 2. Germline V CDR1 and CDR2: GTSNPN, SVGIG (reference sequence). The CDR3 DNA reads as TGTGCCTGGAGTGTAGGGACTAGCGGGGCCACAGATACGCAGTATTTT. It specifies CAWSVGTSGATDTQYF.

The V and J genes are TRBV6-1 and TRBJ2-2; no clear D gene. This CDR3 has 15 amino acids. CDR1 is MNHNS, CDR2 SASEGT, per germline. Trimming removed 5 bases from V and 0 bases from J, with 10 bases in between. CDR3 DNA: TGTGCCAGCAGTCCTAAGGTAGCGAACACCGGGGAGCTGTTTTTT. Translating gives CASSPKVANTGELFF.

This rearrangement joins TRBV13 to TRBJ2-6, with D unclear. CDR3 length: 15 residues. Per germline, CDR1 PRHDT and CDR2 FYEKMQ (reference sequence). V was cut by 1 base and J by 4 bases, with 8 bases left in between. The CDR3 reads CASSLVGNGANVLTF. The CDR3 DNA reads TGTGCCAGCAGCTTAGTAGGGAACGGGGCCAACGTCCTGACTTTC.

The chain recombines TRBV9 with TRBJ2-1; TRBD2 agrees at 9 bases. This CDR3 comprises 16 residues. Germline V gene data show CDR1 as SGDLS and CDR2 as YYNGEE. The ends lost 2 bases at V and 5 bases at J; junction bases unmatched: 8. The CDR3 nucleotides are TGTGCCAGCAGCGTTAGTAGCGGGGGACCAGACAATGAGCAGTTCTTC. Its protein is CASSVSSGGPDNEQFF.

The V and J genes are TRBV27 and TRBJ1-5, with 9 positions matching TRBD1. J lost 2 bases, V lost 5 bases, and 4 bases had no gene match. The V gene's germline CDR1 is MNHEY and CDR2 SMNVEV (reference sequence). The CDR3 runs to 15 residues. The CDR3 DNA is TGTGCCAGCAGTCCTGGGGACAGGGGCAATCAGCCCCAGCATTTT. This encodes CASSPGDRGNQPQHF.

This chain joins TRBV30 and TRBJ1-1, with a tentative D call TRBD1 (6 bases). The CDR3 length is 12 residues. In germline, CDR1 is GTSNPN, CDR2 SVGIG (reference sequence). Trimming cost V 6 bases and J 3 bases, with 11 bases left between them. CDR3 sequence reads: CACSEGDTEAFF. The CDR3 coding sequence is TGTGCCTGTTCGGAGGGGGACACTGAAGCTTTCTTT.

The chain has TRBV27 and TRBJ2-3, with TRBD2 matching 14 bases. Germline lookup yields CDR1 MNHEY and CDR2 SMNVEV (reference sequence). This CDR3 contains 19 residues. V was pared by 6 bases and J by 0 bases, with 11 bases of the junction left unmatched. DNA for the CDR3: TGTGCCAGCAGGGCTCGCGGACTAGCGGGGGGTTCTAGCACAGATACGCAGTATTTT. Amino acid sequence: CASRARGLAGGSSTDTQYF.

V is TRBV19 and J is TRBJ1-2; the D gene is possibly TRBD1 (6 bases). CDR3 length: 17 amino acids. Germline lookup yields CDR1 LNHDA and CDR2 SQIVND (reference sequence). Trimming left V 10 bases short and J 0 bases short, with 24 bases between. The CDR3 loop is CATGPTGAKRANYGYTF. Written as DNA, the CDR3 is TGTGCCACCGGCCCAACGGGGGCTAAAAGAGCTAACTATGGCTACACCTTC.

The gene calls are TRBV4-1 and TRBJ2-3, with TRBD2 matching 10 bases. The CDR3 extends over 16 amino acids. Per germline, CDR1 MGHRA and CDR2 YSYEKL. V lost 1 base and J lost 4; bases outside the gene matches: 5. The CDR3 protein is CASSQGSGGASDTQYF. CDR3 nucleotides: TGCGCCAGCAGCCAAGGGAGCGGGGGGGCTTCAGATACGCAGTATTTT.

The genes are TRBV6-6 and TRBJ1-2, with 8 bases aligning to TRBD1. The CDR3 extends over 12 amino acids. V was pared by 4 bases and J by 8 bases, with 3 bases of the junction left unmatched. Germline assignment: CDR1 MNHNY and CDR2 SVGAGI (reference sequence). CDR3 coding DNA: TGTGCCAGCAGTTTGACAGGGGAGGGCTACACCTTC. Protein sequence: CASSLTGEGYTF.

CDR3 DNA: TGCGCCAGCAGCTTTAAGGGGAATGACTCACCCCTCCACTTT. Protein product: CASSFKGNDSPLHF. The chain combines TRBV5-1 with TRBJ1-6, with D perhaps matching TRBD1 (5 bases). Germline V lookup: CDR1 SGHRS, CDR2 YFSETQ. This CDR3 contains 14 residues. V was cut by 2 bases and J by 10 bases, with 13 bases left in between.

The V call is TRBV9, the J call TRBJ1-2, with a weak D call TRBD1 (6 bases). V lost 3 bases and J lost 0, with 12 bases in between. Germline values: CDR1 SGDLS, CDR2 YYNGEE. CDR3 length: 15 amino acids. This CDR3 reads CASSGADRANYGYTF. CDR3 sequence (DNA): TGTGCCAGCAGCGGAGCGGACAGAGCTAACTATGGCTACACCTTC.

CDR3 sequence reads: CSVATSRGFSSYEQYF. The CDR3 DNA sequence: TGCAGCGTTGCGACATCGCGGGGGTTTAGCTCCTACGAGCAGTACTTC. The chain combines TRBV29-1 with TRBJ2-7; 7 nucleotides line up with TRBD2. Losses at the gene ends were 4 bases for V and 0 bases for J; bases not matched to a gene: 12. Germline CDR1 reads SQVTM; CDR2 reads ANQGSEA. The CDR3 is made up of 16 amino acids.

The chain couples TRBV5-4 to TRBJ2-3; TRBD1 aligns across 8 bases. The CDR3 totals 13 residues. Germline CDR1 reads SGHNT; CDR2 reads YYREEE (reference sequence). Unmatched junction bases numbered 6, after V lost 9 bases and J lost 3 bases. The CDR3 spells CATEQGVTDTQYF. Written as DNA, the CDR3 is TGTGCCACGGAACAGGGGGTTACAGATACGCAGTATTTT.

In DNA, the CDR3 is TGTGCCAGCAGCCAAGTGCGGGCTCCGAATTCACCCCTCCACTTT. It encodes CASSQVRAPNSPLHF. The chain recombines TRBV14 with TRBJ1-6; the D is unclear. V was pared by 1 base and J by 7 bases, with 11 bases between. The CDR3 spans 15 residues. CDR1 is SGHDN and CDR2 is FVKESK in the germline V gene.

Only one count was recorded for this clone. V usage is TRBV29-1 and J usage is TRBJ1-1; TRBD1 agrees at 7 bases. CDR1 SQVTM and CDR2 ANQGSEA come from the germline V gene. Trimming removed 3 bases from V and 0 bases from J; junction bases left unmatched: 4. The CDR3 is made up of 14 amino acids. CDR3 in amino acids: CSVDQGGMNTEAFF. The DNA for the CDR3 is TGCAGCGTTGATCAGGGGGGCATGAACACTGAAGCTTTCTTT.

The chain is built from TRBV7-3 and TRBJ2-2; no reliable D call. The CDR3 is made up of 13 amino acids. CDR1 and CDR2 from the germline V gene are SGHTA and FQGTGA. Trimming pared 3 bases from V and 5 bases from J, leaving 7 bases between. Written as DNA, the CDR3 is TGTGCCAGCAGCTTGTTAGGGACCGGGGAGCTGTTTTTT. Protein product: CASSLLGTGELFF.

This clone occurred once. The chain uses TRBV6-1 and TRBJ2-7; TRBD1 matches 10 bases. CDR3 size: 15 residues. Germline V gene sequence: CDR1 MNHNS, CDR2 SASEGT. V was clipped by 1 base and J by 7 bases; unmatched bases: 7. CDR3 nucleotide sequence: TGTGCCAGCAGTGAAGTGGGGACAGGGGTGGGTGAGCAGTACTTC. Amino acids: CASSEVGTGVGEQYF.

V gene TRBV27 combines with J gene TRBJ2-7, with D possibly being TRBD1 (6 bases). The CDR3 is 14 residues long. Germline CDR1 and CDR2: MNHEY and SMNVEV (reference sequence). The V end lost 4 bases, the J end lost 6 bases, and 16 bases lay between the germline ends. CDR3 sequence: CASSYWGLGSEQYF. In DNA, the CDR3 is TGTGCCAGCAGTTATTGGGGGCTAGGAAGCGAGCAGTACTTC.

The chain couples TRBV19 to TRBJ2-6, with no clear D. Germline CDR1 and CDR2: LNHDA and SQIVND (reference sequence). Trimming shortened V by 3 bases and J by 2 bases, and 8 bases separated the two germline ends. CDR3 size: 15 residues. The CDR3 DNA reads TGTGCCAGTAGTATGGTGAAACCTGGGGCCAACGTCCTGACTTTC. Protein sequence: CASSMVKPGANVLTF.

This rearrangement joins TRBV5-6 to TRBJ2-7; 9 nucleotides agree with TRBD1. With V trimmed by 2 bases and J by 4 bases, 4 bases remained unmatched. CDR1 is SGHDT and CDR2 is YYEEEE in the germline V gene. This CDR3 has 14 residues. The chain's CDR3 is CASSFTGQGYEQYF. CDR3 nucleotides: TGTGCCAGCAGCTTCACGGGACAGGGTTACGAGCAGTACTTC.

A single count supports this clone. This sequence joins TRBV19 and TRBJ1-2, with 8 bases lining up with TRBD1. Germline V gene sequence: CDR1 LNHDA, CDR2 SQIVND (reference sequence). This CDR3 contains 12 residues. The J segment lost 6 bases and the V segment lost 8 bases, leaving 5 bases of the junction unmatched. The CDR3 protein is CASGAGGDGYTF. As DNA, the CDR3 is TGTGCCAGTGGCGCAGGGGGCGATGGCTACACCTTC.

The chain couples TRBV19 to TRBJ2-7; 7 bases map to TRBD1. V shed 8 bases and J 5 bases; nucleotides not matched to a gene: 6. The CDR3 spans 12 residues. Per germline, CDR1 LNHDA and CDR2 SQIVND (reference sequence). CDR3 nucleotide sequence: TGTGCCAGTCAGGACAGGACACACGAGCAGTACTTC. As protein: CASQDRTHEQYF.